This T cell receptor beta chain came from a study of regulatory dendritic cells for organ transplantation. General study findings and limits: Memory T cells were less diverse than naive, with memory CD8+ most oligoclonal. Among resting subsets, memory CD8+ cells contained the most alloreactive clonotypes. Alloreactive memory CD8+ T cell pools varied considerably between individuals. Mature dendritic cells appeared to drive more memory CD8+ clonal expansion than regulatory ones.

On this clone itself: Its antigen remains unidentified.

Profiled with immunoSEQ multiplex PCR; TCRdb holds only in-frame clones, not every one. Of roughly 34,000 clones listed, about 89% are singletons. The V segment lost 3 bases and the J segment 1 base; nucleotides outside the gene matches: 3. Germline CDR1 MGHRA, CDR2 YSYEKL. The length of the CDR3 is 18 residues. The chain uses TRBV4-1 and TRBJ2-6; 13 nucleotides align to TRBD2. The receptor was isolated from a human donor in good health. The specimen was naive CD4+ T cells from blood. Subset denoted: CD45RA+ naive T cells. The CDR3: CASSHGLAGVSGANVLTF. The CDR3 DNA reads TGCGCCAGCAGCCACGGACTAGCGGGAGTTTCTGGGGCCAACGTCCTGACTTTC.